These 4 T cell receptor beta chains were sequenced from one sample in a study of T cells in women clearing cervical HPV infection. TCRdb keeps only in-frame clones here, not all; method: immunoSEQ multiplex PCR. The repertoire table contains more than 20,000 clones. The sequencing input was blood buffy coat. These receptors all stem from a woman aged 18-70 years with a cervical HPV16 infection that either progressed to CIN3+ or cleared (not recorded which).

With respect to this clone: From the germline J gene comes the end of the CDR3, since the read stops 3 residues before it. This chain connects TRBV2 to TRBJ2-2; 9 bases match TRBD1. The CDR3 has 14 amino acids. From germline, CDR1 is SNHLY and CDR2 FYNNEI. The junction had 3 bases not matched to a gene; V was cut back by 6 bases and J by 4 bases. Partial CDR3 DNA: TGTGCCAGCAGGGCGGGACAGGGCACCGGGGAG. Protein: CASRAGQGTGE. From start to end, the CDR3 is CASRAGQGTGELFF.

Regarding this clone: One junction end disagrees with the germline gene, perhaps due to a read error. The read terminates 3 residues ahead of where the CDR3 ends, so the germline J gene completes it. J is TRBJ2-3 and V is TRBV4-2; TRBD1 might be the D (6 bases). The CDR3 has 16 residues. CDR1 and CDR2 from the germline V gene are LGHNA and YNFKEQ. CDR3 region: CASSQVRGSSTDTQYF. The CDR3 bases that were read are TGCGCCAGCAGCCAAGTGAGGGGGTCTAGCACAGATACG.

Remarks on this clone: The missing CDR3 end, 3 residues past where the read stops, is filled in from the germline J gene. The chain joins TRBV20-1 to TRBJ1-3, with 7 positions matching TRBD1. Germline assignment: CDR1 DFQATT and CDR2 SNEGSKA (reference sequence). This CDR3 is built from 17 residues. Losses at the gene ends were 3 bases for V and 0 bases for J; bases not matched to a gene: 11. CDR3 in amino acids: CSARPDRGLLSGNTIYF. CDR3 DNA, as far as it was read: TGCAGTGCTAGGCCCGATAGGGGGCTCCTCTCTGGAAACACC.

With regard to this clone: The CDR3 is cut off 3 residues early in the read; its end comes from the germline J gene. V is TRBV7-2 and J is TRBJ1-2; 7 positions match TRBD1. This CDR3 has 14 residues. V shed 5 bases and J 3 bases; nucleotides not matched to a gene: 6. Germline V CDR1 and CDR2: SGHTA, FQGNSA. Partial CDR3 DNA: TGTGCCAGCAGCACCGACAGGGCGGACTATGGC. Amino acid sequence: CASSTDRADYG. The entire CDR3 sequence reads CASSTDRADYGYTF.